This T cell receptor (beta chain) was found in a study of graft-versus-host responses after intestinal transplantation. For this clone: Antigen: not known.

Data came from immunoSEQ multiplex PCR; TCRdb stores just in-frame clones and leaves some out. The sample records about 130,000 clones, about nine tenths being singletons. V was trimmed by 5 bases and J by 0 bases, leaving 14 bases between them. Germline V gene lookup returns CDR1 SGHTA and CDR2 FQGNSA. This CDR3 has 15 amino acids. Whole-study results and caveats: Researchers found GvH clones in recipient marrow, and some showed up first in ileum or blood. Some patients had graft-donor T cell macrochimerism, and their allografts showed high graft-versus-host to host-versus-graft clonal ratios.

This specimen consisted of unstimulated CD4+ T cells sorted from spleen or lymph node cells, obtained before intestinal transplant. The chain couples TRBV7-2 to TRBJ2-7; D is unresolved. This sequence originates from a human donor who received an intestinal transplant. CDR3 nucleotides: TGTGCCAGCAGCCAACGGCCTTTAAGCTCCTACGAGCAGTACTTC. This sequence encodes CASSQRPLSSYEQYF.